What follows are 17 T cell receptor beta chains derived from one specimen sequenced in a study of blood T cell repertoires in COVID-19. The repertoire was sequenced with immunoSEQ multiplex PCR; TCRdb's copy has only in-frame clones and lacks some. In the table there are about 45,000 clones, around 80% of which are singletons. The sample was peripheral blood. These receptors all stem from a man at least 80 years old in a cohort sampled during active COVID-19.

The rearrangement links TRBV11-3 to TRBJ2-4, with D tentatively TRBD1 (6 bases). The CDR3 totals 13 residues. Trimming shortened V by 6 bases and J by 9 bases, and 15 bases separated the two germline ends. Germline values: CDR1 SGHNT, CDR2 YENEEA. This chain's CDR3 is CASSLYRQVIQYF. CDR3 DNA sequence: TGTGCCAGCAGTCTATATCGACAGGTCATTCAGTACTTC. The complete variable domain, with remaining parts taken from reference TRBV11-3 and TRBJ2-4, reads EAGVVQSPRYKIIEKKQPVAFWCNPISGHNTLYWYLQNLGQGPELLIRYENEEAVDDSQLPKDRFSAERLKGVDSTLKIQPAELGDSAVYLCASSLYRQVIQYFGAGTRLSVL.

The gene calls are TRBV29-1 and TRBJ1-1; D may be TRBD1 (5 bases). The V and J ends lost 5 bases and 4 bases respectively, with 11 bases between them. There are 12 residues in the CDR3. CDR1 is SQVTM and CDR2 is ANQGSEA in the germline V gene. The CDR3 spells CSVLSQGTEAFF. The CDR3 DNA reads TGCAGCGTTCTCTCGCAGGGCACTGAAGCTTTCTTT. Full variable domain (outside the CDR3, taken from reference TRBV29-1 and TRBJ1-1): SAVISQKPSRDICQRGTSLTIQCQVDSQVTMMFWYRQQPGQSLTLIATANQGSEATYESGFVIDKFPISRPNLTFSTLTVSNMSPEDSSIYLCSVLSQGTEAFFGQGTRLTVV.

The gene calls are TRBV2 and TRBJ1-2; D is unclear. The germline V gene has CDR1 SNHLY and CDR2 FYNNEI. The CDR3 runs to 12 residues. Deletions cut 4 bases from V and 5 bases from J, with 8 bases between. CDR3 nucleotides: TGTGCCAGCAGTGGCTCGCGATATGGCTACACCTTC. This gives the protein CASSGSRYGYTF.

This clone was seen once. The DNA is omitted, as the CDR3 cannot be located on it reliably, and the CDR3 follows TCRdb's listing. The V call is TRBV27, the J call TRBJ2-7; the table's TRBD1 call for D was not verified on the DNA. Germline-derived CDR1 and CDR2 are MNHEY and SMNVEV (reference sequence). The CDR3 length is 14 residues, termini included. CDR3 region: CASSWVGQGARKYF.

V is TRBV27 and J is TRBJ1-5; D remains ambiguous. Germline CDR1 is MNHEY and CDR2 is SMNVEV (reference sequence). The V and J ends lost 6 bases and 5 bases respectively, with 14 bases between them. This CDR3 has 14 residues. The CDR3 reads CASRLKYGHQPQHF. In DNA form, the CDR3 reads TGTGCCAGCAGGCTAAAATATGGGCATCAGCCCCAGCATTTT.

V gene TRBV3-1 (or the pseudogene TRBV3-2) combines with J gene TRBJ1-4, with a possible D match to TRBD1 (5 bases). CDR1 and CDR2 from the germline V gene are LGHDT and YNNKEL (reference sequence). The CDR3 runs to 16 residues. Trimming removed 2 bases from V and 8 bases from J, with 18 bases in between. As DNA, the CDR3 is TGTGCCAGCAGCCAATTACTATGGCAGGGAAGGGAAAAACTGTTTTTT. Encoded protein: CASSQLLWQGREKLFF.

The chain's CDR3 is CASSSLAGVQEQYF. In DNA form, the CDR3 reads TGCGCCAGCAGCTCCCTAGCGGGAGTCCAAGAGCAGTACTTC. The chain has TRBV5-1 and TRBJ2-7, with TRBD2 matching 10 bases. The CDR3 sequence is 14 residues long. J was trimmed by 7 bases and V by 3 bases; bases with no gene match: 7. The germline CDR1 and CDR2 sequences are SGHRS and YFSETQ.

The chain carries TRBV4-1 and TRBJ2-2, with 9 nucleotides matching TRBD1. Germline loops: CDR1 MGHRA, CDR2 YSYEKL. The CDR3 covers 16 residues. V dropped 1 base and J dropped 6; count of bases not matched to a gene: 6. CDR3 residues: CASSQGGTGYAGELFF. The CDR3 DNA sequence: TGCGCCAGCAGCCAAGGAGGGACAGGGTACGCCGGGGAGCTGTTTTTT.

The chain employs TRBV7-9 and TRBJ2-3; TRBD2 is a possible D gene (6 bases). CDR3 length: 16 residues. The V end lost 3 bases, the J end lost 4 bases, and 17 bases lay between the germline ends. Germline loops: CDR1 SEHNR, CDR2 FQNEAQ (reference sequence). CDR3 coding DNA: TGTGCCAGCAGCTTGAGGGACTTTTTACACCCAGATACGCAGTATTTT. It codes for CASSLRDFLHPDTQYF.

This clone has a handful of counts. The rearrangement joins TRBV5-1 to TRBJ2-2; 7 bases are a match to TRBD1. Trimming took 1 base from V and 6 from J; bases not matched to a gene: 3. The CDR3 spans 14 residues. The germline CDR1 and CDR2 sequences are SGHRS and YFSETQ. CDR3 loop: CASSLTGAPGELFF. The DNA for the CDR3 is TGCGCCAGCAGCTTGACAGGGGCCCCCGGGGAGCTGTTTTTT.

V is TRBV3-1 (or the pseudogene TRBV3-2) and J is TRBJ1-3, with unresolved D. The CDR3 covers 16 residues. The germline V gene has CDR1 LGHDT and CDR2 YNNKEL (reference sequence). Trimming cost V 3 bases and J 0 bases, with 12 bases left between them. CDR3 region: CASSHLMGSSGNTIYF. The DNA of the CDR3 is TGTGCCAGCAGCCATCTCATGGGGAGCTCTGGAAACACCATATATTTT.

CDR3 sequence: CPERATEAFF. The CDR3 DNA reads TGTCCAGAGAGGGCCACTGAAGCTTTCTTT. The J gene is TRBJ1-1, the V gene TRBV7-9; no firm D call. The CDR3 loop spans 10 amino acids. Germline V gene data show CDR1 as SEHNR and CDR2 as FQNEAQ (reference sequence).

V is TRBV29-1 and J is TRBJ2-1; 11 nucleotides agree with TRBD2. J was trimmed by 0 bases and V by 5 bases; bases with no gene match: 9. The CDR3 has 17 residues. CDR1 and CDR2 (germline): SQVTM, ANQGSEA. CDR3 nucleotide sequence: TGCAGCGTTTCACTAGCGGGGGACTTCAGCTCCTACAATGAGCAGTTCTTC. It codes for CSVSLAGDFSSYNEQFF.

The chain uses TRBV29-1 and TRBJ2-7, with 7 bases identical to TRBD1. The CDR3 is 13 amino acids. V shed 5 bases, J shed 1 base, and the junction held 5 bases outside the gene matches. Per germline, CDR1 SQVTM and CDR2 ANQGSEA. DNA for the CDR3: TGCAGCGTTAACAGGGGTCTATCCTACGAGCAGTACTTC. As protein: CSVNRGLSYEQYF.

This clone was observed a handful of times. The rearrangement links TRBV7-3 to TRBJ2-7; 9 nucleotides line up with TRBD1. The germline V gene encodes CDR1 SGHTA and CDR2 FQGTGA. This CDR3 has 14 amino acids. Germline trimming cut 5 bases from V and 2 bases from J; bases unmatched to any gene: 4. In nucleotides, the CDR3 is TGTGCCAGCAGCCCCGGGACAGGGCCCTACGAGCAGTACTTC. It specifies CASSPGTGPYEQYF.

This clone was observed once. The chain recombines TRBV6-1 with TRBJ1-1; 8 bases match TRBD1. This CDR3 region has 15 residues. Germline V lookup: CDR1 MNHNS, CDR2 SASEGT. V lost 6 bases to trimming and J lost 3 bases; unmatched junction nucleotides: 9. For the CDR3, the DNA is TGTGCCAGCAGGCAAGACAGGGGAGGGTACACTGAAGCTTTCTTT. Its protein is CASRQDRGGYTEAFF.

This rearrangement joins TRBV15 to TRBJ2-3, with 13 nucleotides matching TRBD2. Trimming at V came to 2 bases and at J to 1 base, leaving 6 bases not matched to a gene. CDR1 is LNHNV and CDR2 is YYDKDF in the germline V gene (reference sequence). This CDR3 has 18 amino acids. CDR3 nucleotides: TGTGCCACCAGCAGACAACTAGCGGGAGGGCGGGGCACAGATACGCAGTATTTT. Translation gives CATSRQLAGGRGTDTQYF.